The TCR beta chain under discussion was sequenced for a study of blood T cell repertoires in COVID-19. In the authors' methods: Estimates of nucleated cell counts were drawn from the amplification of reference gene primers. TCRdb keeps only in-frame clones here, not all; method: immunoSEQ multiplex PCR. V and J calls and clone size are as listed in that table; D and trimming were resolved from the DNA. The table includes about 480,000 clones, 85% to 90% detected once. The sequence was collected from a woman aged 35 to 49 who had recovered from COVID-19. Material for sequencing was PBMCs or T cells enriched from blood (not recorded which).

CDR3 residues: CASSVSSYEQYF. In nucleotides, the CDR3 is TGTGCCAGCAGCGTTAGCTCCTACGAGCAGTACTTC. The V call is TRBV7-2, the J call TRBJ2-7; no definite D call. There are 12 residues in the CDR3. With 5 bases removed from V and 0 bases from J, the gap between germline ends came to 5 bases. Germline V gene data show CDR1 as SGHTA and CDR2 as FQGNSA.